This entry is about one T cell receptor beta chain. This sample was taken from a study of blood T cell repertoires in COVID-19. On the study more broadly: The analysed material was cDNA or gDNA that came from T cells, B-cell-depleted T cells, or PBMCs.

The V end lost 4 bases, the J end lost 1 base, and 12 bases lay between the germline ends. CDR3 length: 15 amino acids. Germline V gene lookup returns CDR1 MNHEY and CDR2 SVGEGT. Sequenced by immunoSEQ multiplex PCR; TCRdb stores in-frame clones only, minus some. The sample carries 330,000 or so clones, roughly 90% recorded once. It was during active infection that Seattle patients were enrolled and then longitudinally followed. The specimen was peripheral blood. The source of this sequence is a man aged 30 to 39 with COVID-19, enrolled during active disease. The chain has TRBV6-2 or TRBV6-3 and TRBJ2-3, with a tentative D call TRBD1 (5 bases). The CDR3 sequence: CASSSAGSRTDTQYF. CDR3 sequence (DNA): TGTGCCAGCAGTTCTGCAGGGTCCCGCACAGATACGCAGTATTTT.